Following are 19 T cell receptor beta chains from one sample sequenced in a study of blood T cell repertoires in COVID-19. Only in-frame clones appear in the TCRdb table, and some are missing; sequencing was by immunoSEQ multiplex PCR. The sample has some 210,000 clones, 82% seen once. What was sequenced was peripheral blood. The receptors were sampled from a woman in her forties with acute or convalescent COVID-19.

The chain carries TRBV6-5 and TRBJ1-6; tentatively, D is TRBD1 (6 bases). The CDR3 length is 15 residues. CDR1 is MNHEY, CDR2 SVGAGI, per germline. V was clipped by 7 bases and J by 6 bases, with 16 bases between them. The chain's CDR3 is CASTCLTGSNSPLHF. CDR3 nucleotide sequence: TGTGCCAGCACCTGCCTTACAGGGAGTAATTCACCCCTCCACTTT.

This rearrangement joins TRBV4-3 to TRBJ2-1, with 7 bases lining up with TRBD2. J lost 3 bases, V lost 2 bases, and 7 bases had no gene match. The CDR3 is made up of 16 amino acids. The germline V gene has CDR1 LGHNA and CDR2 YSLEER. The CDR3: CASSQPSGGSYNEQFF. The CDR3 coding sequence is TGCGCCAGCAGCCAACCTTCGGGGGGAAGCTACAATGAGCAGTTCTTC.

The chain uses TRBV9 and TRBJ1-5; a possible D gene is TRBD1 (5 bases). V shed 4 bases and J shed 4 bases, with 12 bases lying between them. Germline V gene sequence: CDR1 SGDLS, CDR2 YYNGEE. The CDR3 covers 14 residues. The CDR3 DNA sequence: TGTGCCAGCAGCCGTGTGGGGGGAAATCAGCCCCAGCATTTT. This translates into CASSRVGGNQPQHF.

V and J are TRBV30 and TRBJ2-7; 9 nucleotides line up with TRBD1. CDR1 GTSNPN and CDR2 SVGIG come from the germline V gene (reference sequence). V shed 5 bases and J 2 bases; nucleotides not matched to a gene: 13. The CDR3 loop spans 16 amino acids. The CDR3 is CAWAGLSGQGAYEQYF. Here the CDR3 DNA reads TGTGCCTGGGCTGGATTATCGGGACAGGGTGCCTACGAGCAGTACTTC.

The chain has TRBV7-2 and TRBJ1-6; 10 bases are shared with TRBD1. V gave up 3 bases and J gave up 10 bases; unmatched junction bases: 3. The germline V gene has CDR1 SGHTA and CDR2 FQGNSA. The CDR3 has 14 amino acids. The CDR3 sequence is CASSFDRGRSPLHF. CDR3 coding DNA: TGTGCCAGCAGCTTTGACAGGGGGCGATCACCCCTCCACTTT.

The J gene is TRBJ2-7, the V gene TRBV9, with D perhaps matching TRBD1 (6 bases). This CDR3 is built from 14 residues. CDR1 and CDR2 (germline): SGDLS, YYNGEE. The ends were cut back, 4 bases at V and 4 bases at J, with 15 bases in the middle. The CDR3 DNA follows: TGTGCCAGCAGCCCCCGCCAGGGGTCATACGAGCAGTACTTC. Its translation is CASSPRQGSYEQYF.

This chain uses TRBV5-1 with TRBJ2-3; 9 positions agree with TRBD1. In germline, CDR1 is SGHRS, CDR2 YFSETQ. The CDR3 sequence is 16 residues long. Trimming took 4 bases from V and 0 from J; bases not matched to a gene: 6. The CDR3 spells CASSRTGERSTDTQYF. The CDR3 region has the DNA TGCGCCAGCAGCCGGACAGGGGAACGAAGCACAGATACGCAGTATTTT.

The rearrangement uses TRBV30 and TRBJ1-4, with D possibly matching TRBD1 (5 bases). CDR3 length: 12 amino acids. The V end was cut by 5 bases, the J end by 11 bases, with 15 bases between. Germline V gene data show CDR1 as GTSNPN and CDR2 as SVGIG (reference sequence). The CDR3 nucleotides are TGTGCCTGGGGTCGCCCAGGGCAGAAACTGTTTTTT. Protein sequence: CAWGRPGQKLFF.

The chain links TRBV11-3 to TRBJ2-7; unclear D gene. Germline assignment: CDR1 SGHNT and CDR2 YENEEA. The CDR3 has 10 residues. The CDR3 nucleotides read TGTGCCAGCAGCTTAGTTCAGTTTTGTGTC. It is translated as CASSLVQFCV.

This clone was seen just once. One end of the junction fails to match germline, which may point to a read error. The CDR3 loop is CASSQEGVGANEQLF. The CDR3, as DNA: TGCGCCAGCAGCCAAGAAGGGGTGGGGGCCAATGAGCAGCTCTTC. This chain connects TRBV4-3 to TRBJ2-1; TRBD1 might be the D (6 bases). The CDR3 sequence is 15 residues long. Germline CDR1 reads LGHNA; CDR2 reads YSLEER.

This rearrangement joins TRBV7-8 to TRBJ2-7, with a possible D match to TRBD1 (5 bases). The CDR3 is made up of 13 amino acids. Deletions cut 5 bases from V and 6 bases from J, with 14 bases between. Germline CDR1 and CDR2: SGHVS and FQNEAQ. Written as DNA, the CDR3 is TGTGCCAGCAGCCTAGGTCAAGGGGCCGAGCAGTACTTC. This codes for CASSLGQGAEQYF. The variable domain in full, completed from reference TRBV7-8 and TRBJ2-7, reads GAGVSQSPRYKVAKRGQDVALRCDPISGHVSLFWYQQALGQGPEFLTYFQNEAQLDKSGLPSDRFFAERPEGSVSTLKIQRTQQEDSAVYLCASSLGQGAEQYFGPGTRLTVT.

The chain is built from TRBV28 and TRBJ2-7; D is possibly TRBD1 (5 bases). Germline V gene lookup returns CDR1 MDHEN and CDR2 SYDVKM. The CDR3 loop spans 14 amino acids. Deletions cut 3 bases from V and 3 bases from J, with 12 bases between. CDR3 DNA sequence: TGTGCCAGCAGTTTCAAGGGGTGGGTCTACGAGCAGTACTTC. This encodes CASSFKGWVYEQYF.

V and J are TRBV6-5 and TRBJ2-7, with 8 bases identical to TRBD1. The V gene end was trimmed by 5 bases and the J gene end by 4 bases; junction bases not matched to a gene: 10. Germline lookup yields CDR1 MNHEY and CDR2 SVGAGI. The CDR3 is made up of 15 amino acids. CDR3 DNA sequence: TGTGCCAGCAGTATTCGGGACAGGTCAAATTACGAGCAGTACTTC. Translation: CASSIRDRSNYEQYF.

This rearrangement joins TRBV4-2 to TRBJ2-3; tentative D call: TRBD1 (5 bases). This CDR3 contains 14 residues. CDR1 is LGHNA and CDR2 is YNFKEQ in the germline V gene. V lost 4 bases and J 4 bases, leaving 12 bases between the germline ends. CDR3 sequence (DNA): TGTGCCAGCAGCCCGGACACCCGGCCAGATACGCAGTATTTT. It specifies CASSPDTRPDTQYF.

Points on this clone: The junction shows a germline mismatch at one end, possibly a read error. For the CDR3, the DNA is TGTGCCAGCAGCCGGGGGGACGTGGGGGAAGTACATTTT. The encoded protein is CASSRGDVGEVHF. The chain couples TRBV4-2 to TRBJ1-3, with D perhaps TRBD1 (5 bases). The germline CDR1 and CDR2 sequences are LGHNA and YNFKEQ. This CDR3 region has 13 residues.

This chain links TRBV20-1 with TRBJ1-6, with 7 bases aligning to TRBD1. This CDR3 has 15 residues. Germline assignment: CDR1 DFQATT and CDR2 SNEGSKA (reference sequence). V lost 3 bases to trimming and J lost 4 bases; unmatched junction nucleotides: 6. CDR3 region: CSASSGQVYNSPLHF. The CDR3 bases are TGCAGTGCTAGTTCCGGACAGGTTTATAATTCACCCCTCCACTTT.

The J gene is TRBJ2-1, the V gene TRBV27; no clear D gene. The CDR3 extends over 14 amino acids. The V end was cut by 8 bases, the J end by 6 bases, with 17 bases between. CDR1 and CDR2 (germline): MNHEY, SMNVEV (reference sequence). This CDR3 is CASQPGKLVNEQFF. As DNA, the CDR3 is TGTGCCAGCCAGCCAGGAAAGCTTGTCAATGAGCAGTTCTTC.

The chain joins TRBV3-1 (or the pseudogene TRBV3-2) to TRBJ2-2; 7 nucleotides align to TRBD2. Germline CDR1 is LGHDT and CDR2 is YNNKEL (reference sequence). V lost 2 bases, J lost 5 bases, and 2 bases stayed unmatched. CDR3 size: 14 residues. The CDR3, as DNA: TGTGCCAGCAGCCAACGAGCGGGGACCGGGGAGCTGTTTTTT. Amino acid sequence: CASSQRAGTGELFF.

The chain links TRBV7-3 to TRBJ2-2; 11 bases align to TRBD2. This CDR3 has 15 residues. V dropped 2 bases and J dropped 6; count of bases not matched to a gene: 2. Germline CDR1 is SGHTA and CDR2 is FQGTGA. DNA for the CDR3: TGTGCCAGCAGCTTACTAGCGGGGGGATCCGGGGAGCTGTTTTTT. Amino acid sequence: CASSLLAGGSGELFF.